This TCR beta chain emerged from a study of regulatory T cells in long-lasting Graves disease (dated by TCRdb to 2020 to 2023). Notes on the research overall: Newly diagnosed Graves' disease patients had taken antithyroid drugs for less than 3 months. Peripheral blood TCR sequencing and RNA sequencing compared persistent Graves' disease patients with newly diagnosed Graves' disease patients. A total of 33 samples were covered by TCR sequencing, comprising around 13 persistent and about 20 newly diagnosed Graves' disease patients. The study was registered as a clinical trial and conducted in China.

The library was obtained by multiplex PCR. Sequencing relied on an Illumina HiSeq 4000. iRepertoire HTBI primers and Arm-PCR amplification of CDR3 regions were used to construct TCR beta libraries. Gel purification was performed on PCR products prior to sequencing. Concerning the study's data processing: Gene usage analysis of CDR3 amino acid clonotypes relied on the roughly 67 TRBV and 14 TRBJ segments identified across samples. Filtered high-quality paired reads were merged into contigs using COPE and FqMerger. BLAST was used to align contigs to IMGT TRBV, TRBD and TRBJ reference genes, and CDR3 was defined according to IMGT. Clonotypes above 0.1% frequency were classified as highly expanded clones. Repertoire diversity was measured by Shannon entropy, and V-J evenness by the Gini coefficient. A clonotype found in more than one individual was treated as public. In TCRdb, the public reads were trimmed at Q25 with fastp and aligned with MiXCR, with productive beta chains retained. Each record represents a unique CDR3 protein, reported with the most common genes and DNA among its rows. TCRdb's processing, not the authors' own work, is the source of the V and J calls. The sample contains 510,000 or so distinct CDR3 sequences, about 11% of them found a single time. In total, the top ten clones hold 7.5% to 9% of the sample.

Beyond this particular receptor, the publication reports: The study examined only peripheral blood because the primary lesion, thyroid tissue, could not be accessed. Compared with newly diagnosed patients, persistent Graves' disease patients had lower TCR Shannon entropy and fewer highly expanded clones, which suggests clonal expansion. Only the TCR beta chain was sequenced and analyzed. More public clonotypes were shared among persistent patients (fewer than 3,000) than among newly diagnosed patients (under 1,000). As a limitation, the authors acknowledged that the small sample size may reduce accuracy.

The time point label corresponds to: newly diagnosed GD, antithyroid drugs for less than 3 months. RNA was extracted from PBMCs in TRIzol for both TCR sequencing and RNA sequencing. The diagnosis of Graves' disease followed American Thyroid Association guidelines. Recruitment of patients was carried out at an endocrinology department in Xi'an, China. Each patient gave about 8.1 milliliters of peripheral blood, collected in an EDTA anticoagulant tube. Ficoll Paque Plus density gradient separation was used to isolate PBMCs, and no additional T cell sorting was done. RNA quality was checked with an Agilent 2100 Bioanalyzer and agarose gel, and concentration with a NanoDrop 2000. This clonotype has ten or more counts. The clone's antigen remains unknown. No base qualities exist here, and no much larger clone lies one base off it. This same sample was also part of a study on T cells in Graves' hyperthyroidism and ophthalmopathy. The second paper further reports: A patient counted as having stable Graves' hyperthyroidism if no progression to ophthalmopathy occurred over 18 months of follow-up. Hyperthyroidism patients were newly diagnosed, with disease duration under 2 months, and aged 18 to 65 years. The study excluded patients with uncontrolled infections, other autoimmune diseases, pregnancy or lactation. Diagnoses relied on clinical symptoms, serum thyroxine and TRAb, thyroid ultrasound and orbital computed tomography. For the first round of RT-PCR on the TCR CDR3, the HTBI primer set was used together with the Qiagen OneStep RT-PCR kit. Most expanded thyroid clonotypes (frequency above 0.001) were also found in blood, which suggests that blood repertoires may mirror thyroid immune responses. A model built on a 13 V-J signature distinguished ophthalmopathy from stable hyperthyroidism, reaching about 88% sensitivity and about 81% specificity in cross-validation and 80%/75% in testing. In validation, the model predicted progression to ophthalmopathy with approximately 71% sensitivity and around 72% specificity, a median of 6.5 months before onset. To identify TCR V-J signatures that set the groups apart, the researchers used a discovery cohort of 90 to 100 patients, made up of 43 with Graves' ophthalmopathy and 55 to 65 with stable Graves' hyperthyroidism. Prospective prediction of ophthalmopathy was tested in an independent validation cohort of fewer than 20 hyperthyroidism patients and 15 to 17 patients who later progressed to ophthalmopathy. The 90 to 100 discovery patients were randomly divided into training and test sets at a 7:3 ratio. The study also compared thyroid tissue and blood T-cell repertoires from over 5 Graves' hyperthyroidism patients. Once sampling was done, hyperthyroidism patients were given methimazole at a starting dose of 30 mg daily, whereas ophthalmopathy patients were given high-dose intravenous methylprednisolone. A second multiplex PCR round built the libraries, followed by size selection and purification. Libraries were sequenced paired-end with 100 bp reads on an Illumina HiSeq2000. Raw data were processed with SOAPnuke, discarding reads with adapters, uncalled bases, mean Phred below 15, or no exact constant-primer or identifier match. COPE v1.2.5 was used to merge high-quality paired reads, and clonotypes were defined as unique nucleotide sequences. MiTCR v1.1 was used to align the clonotypes against IMGT TRBV, TRBD and TRBJ reference segments. The analysis included only V-J combinations with a frequency above 0.0001, which together covered approximately 99% of the repertoires. The TCS score was defined as F50 (clonal expansion) divided by E x V (chaos), with BLOSUM62-based TCRdist calculated between CDR3 peptides within each V-J. Welch's t-statistics and random forest reduced roughly 530 V-J features to roughly 13, which were used in a naive Bayes classifier (R e1071). No statistical method was used to set the sample size in advance, and investigators knew the group allocation. The paper describes TCR Vbeta CDR3 sequencing of about 140 peripheral blood samples, made up of 43 ophthalmopathy patients, around 78 hyperthyroidism patients and 17 progressor patients.

The specimen was peripheral blood mononuclear cells (PBMCs), collected at new diagnosis, from a patient treated with antithyroid drugs. This receptor was identified in a woman aged 25 to 39 with Graves disease. Donor details come from another sample of the same person, matched by shared clones.

The bases are TGTGCCAGCAGTTTCGAAAGCTATGGCTACACCTTC. Its protein product is CASSFESYGYTF. The V gene is TRBV12-3 or TRBV12-4 and the J gene is TRBJ1-2, with the D gene too uncertain to name. The junction shows trimming of 3 bases on V and 4 bases on J, plus 6 bases between the germline ends. The CDR3 spans 12 residues, from the cysteine through the phenylalanine. CDR3 DNA only is kept here, 36 bases in frame from base 1.